The subject of this entry is one T cell receptor beta chain. No antigen is known for it. Base qualities were left out, and no much larger clone turns up one base away. This sample is part of a study of CD8 T cells in ankylosing spondylitis (dated by TCRdb to the late 2010s). Some background on the complete study: T cell receptor beta repertoires were profiled in healthy donors and ankylosing spondylitis patients so that disease-linked TCR variants could be found. Peripheral blood was sampled, and synovial fluid was also collected from ankylosing spondylitis patients. In total, the full study cohort was made up of some 110 healthy donors and more than 20 ankylosing spondylitis patients.

For each ankylosing spondylitis patient, the synovial fluid sample was matched to a blood sample from that same patient. The sequencer was an Illumina HiSeq 2500. Quantitative 5'-RACE with molecular barcodes was used to prepare TCR beta libraries. The study's processing was this. To identify disease-linked TCR variants, a new computational method was used, one built on a probabilistic model of VDJ rearrangement. The public reads were reanalyzed by TCRdb: fastp trimming at Q25, MiXCR alignment, in-frame beta chains only. A single entry per CDR3 protein holds the most common genes and DNA from its merged rows. Clone size and V and J calls follow TCRdb, not the original study. The sample table lists about 64,000 distinct CDR3 sequences, 6.2% of them with a count of one. Clones ranked in the top ten supply under 6% of the sample. Deletion took 0 bases off V and 10 bases off J, with a span of 13 bases between the germline ends. The germline V gene gives CDR1 as SGHRS and CDR2 as YFSETQ. The CDR3 goes from the cysteine to the phenylalanine over 14 residues. The CDR3 DNA has 42 bases and is translated from base 1.

What the work shows at the level of the full study, not this receptor alone: A TCR beta motif made up of eight or nine highly homologous amino acid variants appeared to be characteristic of blood from ankylosing spondylitis patients. Some motif variants had previously been reported in the synovial fluid and blood of reactive arthritis patients, which suggests shared mechanisms of disease initiation. The disease-linked clones showed a CD8+ phenotype and occurred at relatively low frequencies in peripheral blood. According to the report, matched synovial fluid samples from ankylosing spondylitis patients were significantly enriched for the disease-linked clones.

The sequence came from a male donor with ankylosing spondylitis. Sequenced input: synovial fluid, either unsorted or a sorted T cell fraction (not recorded which). The sequence is built from TRBV5-1 and TRBJ1-4; no D segment can be confidently identified. The CDR3 region reads CASSLGETRGKLFF. Here is the DNA: TGCGCCAGCAGCTTGGGGGAGACCCGAGGAAAACTGTTTTTT. With the portions outside the CDR3 filled from the reference TRBV5-1 and TRBJ1-4 genes, the complete variable region becomes KAGVTQTPRYLIKTRGQQVTLSCSPISGHRSVSWYQQTPGQGLQFLFEYFSETQRNKGNFPGRFSGRQFSNSRSEMNVSTLELGDSALYLCASSLGETRGKLFFGSGTQLSVL.